This passage covers 8 T cell receptor beta chains from one sample sequenced in a study of blood T cells in healthy people across ages. Alongside a J-beta primer mix, a sample-barcoded 5' primer served in a second PCR lasting about 7 to 11 cycles. From the 5' RACE reads, TCRdb called clonotypes with MiXCR, one entry per CDR3 protein. This table has approximately 770,000 distinct CDR3 sequences, roughly 60% appearing once. The sequencing input was blood. These receptors were taken from a man younger than 40 in good health.

The J gene is TRBJ2-7, the V gene TRBV6-2 or TRBV6-3; 7 nucleotides match TRBD2. The CDR3 runs to 17 residues. Germline V gives CDR1 MNHEY, CDR2 SVGEGT. J gave up 2 bases and V 0 bases, and 10 bases lay outside the gene matches. The CDR3 sequence is CASSYSTGGGRTYEQYF. CDR3 coding DNA: TGTGCCAGCAGTTACTCGACGGGGGGAGGTCGGACCTACGAGCAGTACTTC.

The V and J genes are TRBV12-3 or TRBV12-4 and TRBJ2-2; the D gene is possibly TRBD1 (5 bases). This CDR3 is built from 15 residues. Deletions cut 5 bases from V and 2 bases from J, with 12 bases between. The CDR3 loop is CASSPWTLNTGELFF. The CDR3 coding sequence is TGTGCCAGCAGTCCCTGGACACTTAACACCGGGGAGCTGTTTTTT.

This rearrangement joins TRBV20-1 to TRBJ2-7; D might be TRBD1 or TRBD2, each matching 6 bases. CDR3 length equals 13 residues. Looked up from germline, CDR1 is DFQATT and CDR2 is SNEGSKA (reference sequence). Trimming pared 6 bases from V and 0 bases from J, leaving 12 bases between. The CDR3 sequence is CSAIGGASYEQYF. In DNA, the CDR3 is TGCAGTGCCATCGGGGGCGCCTCCTACGAGCAGTACTTC.

The chain is built from TRBV10-3 and TRBJ1-2, with 10 bases aligning to TRBD1. In germline, CDR1 is ENHRY, CDR2 SYGVKD. The CDR3 sequence is 14 residues long. Trimming removed 5 bases from V and 7 bases from J; junction bases left unmatched: 7. The CDR3 region is CAISSGQGDGGYTF. The CDR3 bases are TGTGCCATCAGTTCTGGACAGGGGGATGGTGGCTACACCTTC.

The chain carries TRBV7-9 and TRBJ1-1; TRBD1 matches 8 bases. CDR3 length equals 15 residues. Germline CDR1 SEHNR, CDR2 FQNEAQ (reference sequence). The V segment lost 3 bases and the J segment 8 bases; nucleotides outside the gene matches: 11. The CDR3 reads CASSFPGQVKSEAFF. CDR3 nucleotides: TGTGCCAGCAGCTTCCCGGGACAGGTGAAGTCCGAAGCTTTCTTT.

This clonotype was seen only a few times. The rearrangement uses TRBV29-1 and TRBJ2-7; either TRBD1 or TRBD2 may supply D (6 bases each). This CDR3 has 14 residues. V dropped 7 bases and J dropped 1 base, with 17 bases sitting between them. Per germline, CDR1 SQVTM and CDR2 ANQGSEA. CDR3 amino acids: CSAGVVTGSYEQYF. For the CDR3, the DNA is TGCAGCGCGGGGGTTGTGACAGGTTCCTACGAGCAGTACTTC.

This clonotype was counted only a few times. This chain joins TRBV15 and TRBJ2-4, with a tentative D call TRBD1 (7 bases). The J call may be in error: the DNA end matches TRBJ2-7 better. The CDR3 has 15 residues. CDR1 LNHNV and CDR2 YYDKDF come from the germline V gene (reference sequence). The CDR3, as DNA: TGTGCCACCAGCAGAGAGCGGGACAGAGCCTACGAGCAGTACTTC. As protein: CATSRERDRAYEQYF.

The rearrangement uses TRBV6-5 and TRBJ1-5; D remains unclear. CDR1 and CDR2 from the germline V gene are MNHEY and SVGAGI. This CDR3 comprises 15 residues. V dropped 5 bases and J dropped 0 bases, with 11 bases sitting between them. CDR3 in DNA: TGTGCCAGCAGTAAAGGGCGGAATAGCAATCAGCCCCAGCATTTT. As protein: CASSKGRNSNQPQHF.